Shown below are 12 T cell receptor beta chains from a single sample sequenced in a study of T cell repertoires in cytomegalovirus infection. TCRdb re-called the reads through MiXCR, storing one row per CDR3 protein. The sample has 200,000 to 300,000 distinct CDR3 sequences; under 8.5% are singletons. The specimen sequenced was PBMCs. Receptors were obtained from a human donor in good health (CMV status not recorded). Some clones in this sample may be carry-over from other donors' samples.

There are many counts of this clonotype. DNA of the CDR3: TGCAGCGTTGAAGATCCCGGGGGGGTCACTGAAGCTTTCTTT. This gives the protein CSVEDPGGVTEAFF. The chain recombines TRBV29-1 with TRBJ1-1, with D possibly matching TRBD1 (5 bases). Germline V gene lookup returns CDR1 SQVTM and CDR2 ANQGSEA. Between the trimmed V and J ends, which lost 0 bases and 4 bases, there was a span of 12 bases. The CDR3 extends over 14 amino acids.

The chain uses TRBV20-1 and TRBJ1-5; possible D gene TRBD1, 5 bases. There are 13 residues in the CDR3. Germline CDR1 is DFQATT and CDR2 is SNEGSKA (reference sequence). The V and J ends lost 5 bases and 1 base respectively, with 9 bases between them. The CDR3 spells CSASRDSNQPQHF. Here the CDR3 DNA reads TGCAGTGCTTCTCGGGACAGCAATCAGCCCCAGCATTTT.

This clonotype was counted at least ten times. The chain joins TRBV28 to TRBJ2-7; D not resolved. CDR1 is MDHEN and CDR2 is SYDVKM in the germline V gene. Between the trimmed V and J ends, which lost 1 base and 3 bases, there was a span of 7 bases. The CDR3 covers 13 residues. The CDR3 spells CASSLSLLYEQYF. In DNA form, the CDR3 reads TGTGCCAGCAGTTTATCGTTGCTCTACGAGCAGTACTTC.

V and J are TRBV28 and TRBJ2-3, with unresolved D. The CDR3 runs to 12 residues. CDR1 is MDHEN, CDR2 SYDVKM, per germline. Between the trimmed V and J ends, which lost 3 bases and 11 bases, there was a span of 12 bases. The CDR3 is CASSFSAGLQYF. The CDR3 bases are TGTGCCAGCAGTTTTTCAGCCGGCCTGCAGTATTTT.

This clonotype has a count of ten or more. The gene calls are TRBV7-8 and TRBJ1-1; 7 bases map to TRBD1. With V trimmed by 5 bases and J by 2 bases, 8 bases remained unmatched. This CDR3 spans 15 amino acids. The V gene's germline CDR1 is SGHVS and CDR2 FQNEAQ. The CDR3 spells CASSKYRGPNTEAFF. The CDR3 bases are TGTGCCAGCAGCAAATACAGGGGCCCTAACACTGAAGCTTTCTTT.

This clonotype has ten or more counts. The genes are TRBV5-1 and TRBJ2-3; either TRBD1 or TRBD2 may supply D (7 bases each). Germline V gene lookup returns CDR1 SGHRS and CDR2 YFSETQ. The CDR3 runs 16 residues. The V end was cut by 1 base, the J end by 2 bases, with 14 bases between. The CDR3 protein is CASSLRQGGTTDTQYF. CDR3 DNA: TGCGCCAGCAGCTTGCGTCAGGGGGGGACCACAGATACGCAGTATTTT.

This clonotype came up a few times. V gene TRBV7-2 combines with J gene TRBJ1-2, with 8 bases identical to TRBD1. This CDR3 is 17 amino acids long. V lost 5 bases to trimming and J lost 0 bases; unmatched junction nucleotides: 11. Germline V CDR1 and CDR2: SGHTA, FQGNSA. Here the CDR3 reads CASSEDRTGTSNYGYTF. CDR3 nucleotides: TGTGCCAGCAGCGAGGATAGGACAGGGACCTCTAACTATGGCTACACCTTC.

The rearrangement joins TRBV6-5 to TRBJ2-7; D possibly corresponds to TRBD2 (7 bases). V lost 5 bases, J lost 6 bases, and 14 bases lay in between. Germline V lookup: CDR1 MNHEY, CDR2 SVGAGI. The length of the CDR3 is 13 residues. CDR3 residues: CASSQLRGAEQYF. The DNA of the CDR3 is TGTGCCAGCAGTCAGCTTCGGGGGGCCGAGCAGTACTTC.

There are a few counts of this clonotype. V is TRBV20-1 and J is TRBJ2-3, with a tentative D call TRBD2 (6 bases). This CDR3 has 13 amino acids. Trimming stripped 3 bases from V and 2 bases from J, with 9 bases between. Germline V gene data show CDR1 as DFQATT and CDR2 as SNEGSKA (reference sequence). CDR3 nucleotide sequence: TGCAGTGCTAGGGCGGGATACACAGATACGCAGTATTTT. Its translation is CSARAGYTDTQYF.

The gene calls are TRBV25-1 and TRBJ1-2; 7 nucleotides match TRBD1. The germline CDR1 and CDR2 sequences are MGHDK and SYGVNS. The V segment lost 6 bases and the J segment 8 bases; nucleotides outside the gene matches: 6. CDR3 size: 12 residues. The CDR3 bases are TGTGCCAGCAGAGACAGGGAGGGCGGCTACACCTTC. It encodes CASRDREGGYTF.

A word on this clonotype: Possible read error: a much larger clone is one base away. The CDR3 region is CASSQTGGRYVQYF. The CDR3 bases are TGTGCCAGCAGCCAGACAGGGGGCAGATACGTGCAGTACTTC. The J gene is TRBJ2-7, the V gene TRBV6-2 or TRBV6-3, with TRBD1 identical over 10 bases. This CDR3 region has 14 residues. Germline CDR1 and CDR2: MNHEY and SVGEGT.

This clonotype was counted ten times or more. This rearrangement joins TRBV27 to TRBJ1-1; TRBD1 might be the D (5 bases). This CDR3 region has 14 residues. Germline V gene data show CDR1 as MNHEY and CDR2 as SMNVEV (reference sequence). The V end lost 3 bases, the J end lost 4 bases, and 12 bases lay between the germline ends. The CDR3 is CASSLNRQTTEAFF. The CDR3 DNA reads TGTGCCAGCAGTTTGAATCGACAGACCACTGAAGCTTTCTTT.